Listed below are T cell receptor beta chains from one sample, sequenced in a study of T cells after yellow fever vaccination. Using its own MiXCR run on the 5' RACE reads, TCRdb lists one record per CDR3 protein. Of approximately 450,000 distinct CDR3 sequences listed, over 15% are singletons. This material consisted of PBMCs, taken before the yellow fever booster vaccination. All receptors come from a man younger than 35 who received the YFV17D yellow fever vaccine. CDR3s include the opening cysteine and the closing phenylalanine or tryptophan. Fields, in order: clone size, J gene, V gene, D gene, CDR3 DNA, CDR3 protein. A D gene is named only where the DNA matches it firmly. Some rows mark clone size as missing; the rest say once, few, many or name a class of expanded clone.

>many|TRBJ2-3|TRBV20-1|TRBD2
TGCAGTGCCAACCTAGCGGGGGGCTTCACAGATACGCAGTATTTT
CSANLAGGFTDTQYF
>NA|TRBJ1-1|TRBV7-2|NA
TGTGCCAGCAGCTTATTTGGGGGCTTGGGCACTGAAGCTTTCTTT
CASSLFGGLGTEAFF
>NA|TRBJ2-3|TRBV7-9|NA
TGTGCCAGCAGGGGCAGATACGGGGGAGCTCTTGGCACAGATACGCAGTATTTT
CASRGRYGGALGTDTQYF
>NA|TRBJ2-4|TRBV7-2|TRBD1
TGTGCCAGCAGCTTCACCCTAGGGGGCGAAAACATTCAGTACTTC
CASSFTLGGENIQYF
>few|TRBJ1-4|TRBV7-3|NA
TGTGCCAGCAGCTCGGGCTCCCCCGGGGAAAAACTGTTTTTT
CASSSGSPGEKLFF
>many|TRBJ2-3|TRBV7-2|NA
TGTGCCACTCACGGGGGGCGGGATACGCAGTATTTT
CATHGGRDTQYF
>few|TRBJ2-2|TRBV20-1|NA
TGCAGTGCTGCCCCAGGACACGCGAACACCGGGGAGCTGTTTTTT
CSAAPGHANTGELFF
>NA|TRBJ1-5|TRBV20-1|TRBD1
TGCAGTGCTAGGAGGTGGACAGGGGGCAATCAGCCCCAGCATTTT
CSARRWTGGNQPQHF
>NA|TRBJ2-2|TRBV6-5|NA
TGTGCCAGCAGTCGGTGGAACACCGGGGAGCTGTTTTTT
CASSRWNTGELFF
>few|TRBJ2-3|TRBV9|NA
TGTGCCAGCAGCGTAGGGATTGGAAGGGTAACAGATACGCAGTATTTT
CASSVGIGRVTDTQYF
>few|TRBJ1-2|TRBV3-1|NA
TGTGCCAGCGATGGAGGGAACTATGGCTACACCTTC
CASDGGNYGYTF
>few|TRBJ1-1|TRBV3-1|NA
TGTGCCAGCAGCCAAGATTTCAGGCACACTGAAGCTTTCTTT
CASSQDFRHTEAFF
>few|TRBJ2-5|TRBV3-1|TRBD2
TGTGCCAGCAGCCACTACTTAGCGGGGGGCGGTGAGACCCAGTACTTC
CASSHYLAGGGETQYF
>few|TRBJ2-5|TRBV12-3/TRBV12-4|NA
TGTGCCAGCAGTGCCTTAGGGGCGGAGACACTACAAGAGACCCAGTACTTC
CASSALGAETLQETQYF
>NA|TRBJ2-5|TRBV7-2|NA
TGTGCCAGCAGCTTCTCCGGGGCCCGGGGACGAGAGACCCAGTACTTC
CASSFSGARGRETQYF
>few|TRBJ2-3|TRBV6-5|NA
TGTGCCAGCAGCCTCTCCGCTTCGACAGTGTCGGATACGCAGTATTTT
CASSLSASTVSDTQYF
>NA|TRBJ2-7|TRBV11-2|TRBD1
TGTGCCAGCAGCTTAGTCTATGAGGGACAGGGACAATTC
CASSLVYEGQGQF
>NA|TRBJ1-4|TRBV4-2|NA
TGTGCCAGCAGCCAAGGCCTGGTGGGGGCCCCGCATTTT
CASSQGLVGAPHF
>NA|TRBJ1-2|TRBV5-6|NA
TGTGCCAGCACTAAACGGGGCGGCTACACCTTC
CASTKRGGYTF
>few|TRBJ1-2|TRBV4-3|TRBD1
TGCGCCAGCAGCCAAGATAGGGGGCATGGCTACACCTTC
CASSQDRGHGYTF
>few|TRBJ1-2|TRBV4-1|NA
TGCGCCAGCAGCCAAGATCCTGGGGCCTATGGCTACACCTTC
CASSQDPGAYGYTF
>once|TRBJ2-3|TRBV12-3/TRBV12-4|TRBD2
TGTGCCAGCAGTGCGAGCGGGGGCTACACAGATACGCAGTATTTT
CASSASGGYTDTQYF
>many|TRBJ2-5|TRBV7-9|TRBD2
TGTGCCAGCAGCTCGGGACTAGAAGGGACCCAGTACTTC
CASSSGLEGTQYF
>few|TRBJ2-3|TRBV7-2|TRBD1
TGTGCCAGCAGCTTGTACCGGGACAGGGTCAACGCAGATACGCAGTATTTT
CASSLYRDRVNADTQYF
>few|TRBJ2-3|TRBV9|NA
TGTGCCAGCAGCTCGCCGACGGCGCCGCAGTATTTT
CASSSPTAPQYF
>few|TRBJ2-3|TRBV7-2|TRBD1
TGTGCCAGCAGCTCTAGGACAGGGGAGATGGTGACAGATACGCAGTATTTT
CASSSRTGEMVTDTQYF
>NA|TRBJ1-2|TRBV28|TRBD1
TGTGCCAGCAGTTGGGGGACAGGGGGCACCTATGGCTACACCTTC
CASSWGTGGTYGYTF
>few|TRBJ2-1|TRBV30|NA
TGTGCCTGGAGTAAAACAGGGCTATACAATGAGCAGTTCTTC
CAWSKTGLYNEQFF